This T cell receptor beta chain stems from a study of OX40 agonist ivuxolimab in advanced cancers. This CDR3 region has 13 residues. Trimming pared 6 bases from V and 2 bases from J, leaving 9 bases between. Per germline, CDR1 LGHNT and CDR2 FRNRAP. The count of this clone is one. Libraries were prepared by immunoSEQ multiplex PCR; TCRdb keeps only in-frame clonotypes and omits some of them. This table holds about 14,000 clones, roughly 82% found once. This chain joins TRBV12-5 and TRBJ2-3; D may correspond to TRBD1 or TRBD2 (5 bases each). Material: CD4+ or CD8+ T cells sorted from blood, obtained in a trial of the OX40 agonist ivuxolimab. This TCR came from an adult with an advanced solid tumor such as melanoma, head and neck, liver or kidney cancer. The CDR3: CASGMGVTDTQYF. In DNA, the CDR3 is TGTGCTAGTGGGATGGGGGTCACAGATACGCAGTATTTT.